This T cell receptor (beta chain) was identified during a study of CD8+CD57+ T cells in acquired aplastic anemia. Looking at the study overall: The study obtained an average of roughly 3 ug of DNA from sorted CD4+ and CD8+ cells.

Notes on the study in general: Patients had around 30 CD8+ CDR3 sequences in common with controls (the shared set).

This clonotype was seen ten or more times. What it binds is not known. The germline V and J ends were trimmed by 3 bases and 8 bases, with 8 bases remaining between them. The CDR3 consists of 13 residues. Germline V gene data show CDR1 as LNHDA and CDR2 as SQIVND (reference sequence). Researchers used genomic DNA as the template to profile TCR beta VDJ and CDR3. TCRdb reprocessed the reads with MiXCR, giving one entry per CDR3 protein. The sample lists roughly 500,000 distinct CDR3 sequences, around a third occurring once. Patients sequenced had flow cytometry evidence of CD8+CD57+ cell expansion. Every patient had severe acquired aplastic anemia. Blood came from patients not yet given any therapy.

The gene calls are TRBV19 and TRBJ1-6; no clear D. Sequencing was performed on sorted CD4+, CD8+, or CD8+CD57+ T cells (not recorded which) from PBMCs. The receptor was isolated from a human donor with aplastic anemia. The CDR3 nucleotides read TGTGCCAGTAGTATCAGCTCCGATTCACCCCTCCACTTT. Translation: CASSISSDSPLHF. Combining the CDR3 with reference TRBV19 and TRBJ1-6 gives the whole variable domain DGGITQSPKYLFRKEGQNVTLSCEQNLNHDAMYWYRQDPGQGLRLIYYSQIVNDFQKGDIAEGYSVSREKKESFPLTVTSAQKNPTAFYLCASSISSDSPLHFGNGTRLTVT.